Following are 30 T cell receptor beta chains from one sample sequenced in a study of blood T cells in healthy people across ages. Together with a sample-barcoded 5' primer, a J-beta primer mix was included in a second PCR lasting roughly 7 to 11 cycles. A single record per CDR3 protein comes from TCRdb applying MiXCR to the 5' RACE reads. The data show approximately 1,000,000 distinct CDR3 sequences, less than 50% seen once. The sample comprised blood. Receptors were obtained from a woman aged 55-75 years in good health.

The J gene is TRBJ2-4, the V gene TRBV20-1, with TRBD2 matching over 14 bases. Matching the DNA end better, TRBJ2-7 makes the J call doubtful. The germline V gene has CDR1 DFQATT and CDR2 SNEGSKA (reference sequence). The CDR3 extends over 16 amino acids. CDR3 protein: CSAESGTSGSTGEQYF. In DNA form, the CDR3 reads TGCAGTGCTGAATCCGGGACTAGCGGGAGTACAGGCGAGCAGTACTTC.

The rearrangement joins TRBV27 to TRBJ2-3, with unresolved D. Per germline, CDR1 MNHEY and CDR2 SMNVEV (reference sequence). V gave up 5 bases and J gave up 2 bases, with 17 bases separating them. The CDR3 length is 16 residues. CDR3 nucleotide sequence: TGTGCCAGCAGTCCGTGGACCCGCTCCCCCACAGATACGCAGTATTTT. It yields the protein CASSPWTRSPTDTQYF.

The chain uses TRBV10-3 and TRBJ2-5, with TRBD1 matching over 8 bases. The CDR3 spans 13 residues. Germline assignment: CDR1 ENHRY and CDR2 SYGVKD. With 6 bases clipped from V and 4 bases from J, the junction kept 4 bases outside the gene matches. The CDR3 DNA follows: TGTGCCATCAGCCCGGACAGGGCAGAGACCCAGTACTTC. Translation: CAISPDRAETQYF.

The chain has TRBV10-3 and TRBJ1-5; 8 positions match TRBD1. Germline CDR1 ENHRY, CDR2 SYGVKD. The CDR3 runs 13 residues. The ends lost 11 bases at V and 7 bases at J; junction bases unmatched: 10. The CDR3 region is CASSDRVDQPQHF. CDR3 nucleotides: TGTGCCTCTTCGGACAGGGTTGACCAGCCCCAGCATTTT.

CDR3 DNA: TGTGCCACCAGCAGAGAAGGGTTGGAGCAGTTCTTC. Protein sequence: CATSREGLEQFF. The genes are TRBV15 and TRBJ2-1; D not certain. The CDR3 totals 12 residues. CDR1 and CDR2 (germline): LNHNV, YYDKDF (reference sequence). The V end was cut by 0 bases, the J end by 10 bases, with 7 bases between.

CDR3: CASSQTSGGGAYEQYF. CDR3 nucleotide sequence: TGTGCCAGCAGCCAGACTAGCGGGGGAGGGGCCTACGAGCAGTACTTC. V gene TRBV4-2 combines with J gene TRBJ2-7, with 12 bases lining up with TRBD2. The CDR3 has 16 residues. Germline CDR1 LGHNA, CDR2 YNFKEQ. Unmatched junction bases numbered 5, after V lost 3 bases and J lost 2 bases.

This clonotype has just a few counts. The V gene is TRBV6-2 or TRBV6-3, the J gene TRBJ2-1; 12 bases line up with TRBD2. With V trimmed by 10 bases and J by 6 bases, 10 bases remained unmatched. There are 15 residues in the CDR3. The germline V gene has CDR1 MNHEY and CDR2 SVGEGT. The CDR3 sequence: CATFSGLAGPNEQFF. The CDR3 region has the DNA TGTGCCACATTTTCGGGACTAGCGGGTCCCAATGAGCAGTTCTTC.

This clonotype was seen more than once but under ten times. This chain uses TRBV20-1 with TRBJ2-1; 13 bases are a match to TRBD2. V lost 3 bases and J lost 6; bases outside the gene matches: 8. Germline V gene lookup returns CDR1 DFQATT and CDR2 SNEGSKA (reference sequence). The CDR3 loop spans 16 amino acids. The CDR3 sequence: CSASPLLAGGPNEQFF. CDR3 DNA sequence: TGCAGTGCTAGTCCCCTACTAGCGGGAGGGCCCAATGAGCAGTTCTTC.

This sequence joins TRBV6-5 and TRBJ2-3; D not certain. CDR3 length: 15 residues. Germline loops: CDR1 MNHEY, CDR2 SVGAGI. Trimming took off 6 bases at V and 5 bases at J, with 18 bases between the two ends. Here the CDR3 reads CASRLGLLGIDTQYF. The CDR3 region has the DNA TGTGCCAGCAGGCTAGGATTGCTCGGTATAGATACGCAGTATTTT.

This chain joins TRBV20-1 and TRBJ2-1; tentative D call: TRBD2 (6 bases). V shed 4 bases and J shed 0 bases, with 13 bases lying between them. Germline CDR1 DFQATT, CDR2 SNEGSKA (reference sequence). The CDR3 is made up of 15 amino acids. CDR3 nucleotides: TGCAGTGCTACCTTAGCGGTCCACTCCTACAATGAGCAGTTCTTC. Its translation: CSATLAVHSYNEQFF.

The V and J genes are TRBV24-1 and TRBJ2-7; 10 bases map to TRBD1. Matching the DNA end better, TRBJ2-5 makes the J call doubtful. This CDR3 spans 16 amino acids. Germline V lookup: CDR1 KGHDR, CDR2 SFDVKD. The CDR3 DNA sequence: TGTGCCACCAGTGAACATACCGGGACAGGGGAAGAGACCCAGTACTTC. This gives the protein CATSEHTGTGEETQYF.

This clonotype was counted only a few times. CDR3 nucleotides: TGCAGTGCTAGGTTAATAGCGGGACTGGATGAGCAGTTCTTC. It is translated as CSARLIAGLDEQFF. The chain employs TRBV20-1 and TRBJ2-1; 8 bases map to TRBD2. The CDR3 covers 14 residues. Germline V lookup: CDR1 DFQATT, CDR2 SNEGSKA (reference sequence). V was clipped by 3 bases and J by 8 bases; unmatched bases: 9.

This chain uses TRBV20-1 with TRBJ1-2, with D tentatively TRBD1 (5 bases). Trimming shortened V by 6 bases and J by 5 bases, and 16 bases separated the two germline ends. Germline V gives CDR1 DFQATT, CDR2 SNEGSKA (reference sequence). The CDR3 contains 13 residues. CDR3 sequence: CSARTGDSYGYTF. The CDR3 DNA is TGCAGTGCCCGGACGGGGGATTCGTATGGCTACACCTTC.

This chain links TRBV3-1 with TRBJ2-2; D is ambiguous. Germline CDR1 is LGHDT and CDR2 is YNNKEL (reference sequence). This CDR3 contains 13 residues. With 1 base removed from V and 4 bases from J, the gap between germline ends came to 4 bases. The DNA of the CDR3 is TGTGCCAGCAGCCAAGTATTCACCGGGGAGCTGTTTTTT. Its protein product is CASSQVFTGELFF.

This clonotype was detected a few times. V usage is TRBV20-1 and J usage is TRBJ2-5; the D is unclear. From germline, CDR1 is DFQATT and CDR2 SNEGSKA (reference sequence). Trimming stripped 0 bases from V and 2 bases from J, with 7 bases between. The CDR3 has 13 amino acids. The CDR3 region is CSARDYAQETQYF. The CDR3 DNA reads as TGCAGTGCTAGAGATTATGCGCAAGAGACCCAGTACTTC.

This clonotype turned up a few times. The chain links TRBV6-5 to TRBJ2-3; the match to TRBD1 covers 10 bases. After removal of 7 bases from V and 4 bases from J, the junction contained 2 bases not matched to a gene. This CDR3 spans 13 amino acids. Germline V CDR1 and CDR2: MNHEY, SVGAGI. This CDR3 is CASIDRGPDTQYF. The CDR3 DNA reads as TGTGCCAGCATCGACAGGGGGCCAGATACGCAGTATTTT.

For this clonotype: The germline gene is not matched at one end of the junction; a read error may be the cause. The chain links TRBV27 to TRBJ1-2; 10 nucleotides match TRBD1. Germline CDR1 and CDR2: MNHEY and SMNVEV (reference sequence). This CDR3 spans 16 amino acids. The DNA of the CDR3 is TGTGCCAACAGTTTGGAGCCGACAGGGGGCTACTATGGCTACACCTTC. Amino acids: CANSLEPTGGYYGYTF.

For the CDR3, the DNA is TGTGCCAGCAGTTCCCGAACCCGGGACAGGATGATCAAGTCCTACGAGCAGTACTTC. This translates into CASSSRTRDRMIKSYEQYF. The chain links TRBV27 to TRBJ2-7; 8 nucleotides agree with TRBD1. Germline V gene lookup returns CDR1 MNHEY and CDR2 SMNVEV (reference sequence). CDR3 length: 19 amino acids. V was clipped by 4 bases and J by 1 base; unmatched bases: 18.

V usage is TRBV3-1 and J usage is TRBJ2-5; unclear D gene. V lost 1 base to trimming and J lost 11 bases, with 11 bases between them. The CDR3 spans 12 residues. Germline V CDR1 and CDR2: LGHDT, YNNKEL (reference sequence). CDR3 nucleotides: TGTGCCAGCAGCCAAGTCGCCAATGAGCAGTACTTC. It codes for CASSQVANEQYF.

This clonotype was observed many times. V gene TRBV20-1 combines with J gene TRBJ2-3; D gene ambiguous. The CDR3 covers 13 residues. V lost 3 bases, J lost 2 bases, and 9 bases lay in between. CDR1 and CDR2 (germline): DFQATT, SNEGSKA (reference sequence). Here the CDR3 reads CSARAGPTDTQYF. The DNA for the CDR3 is TGCAGTGCTAGGGCAGGACCCACAGATACGCAGTATTTT.

The genes are TRBV7-2 and TRBJ2-7, with 8 nucleotides matching TRBD2. The last part of the DNA fits TRBJ2-5 better; the J call may be wrong. CDR3 size: 15 residues. CDR1 is SGHTA and CDR2 is FQGNSA in the germline V gene. The CDR3 reads CASSLVLAGEETQYF. The CDR3 DNA follows: TGTGCCAGCAGCTTAGTCCTAGCGGGTGAAGAGACCCAGTACTTC.

This chain links TRBV29-1 with TRBJ2-5; 11 positions match TRBD1. Judging by the DNA end, TRBJ2-7 fits better; the J call may be wrong. The germline gives CDR1 SQVTM, CDR2 ANQGSEA. The length of the CDR3 is 14 residues. This chain's CDR3 is CSVSGQGAVDEQYF. The CDR3 region has the DNA TGCAGCGTTAGCGGACAGGGGGCGGTCGACGAGCAGTACTTC.

This sequence joins TRBV5-1 and TRBJ2-3, with TRBD1 matching 9 bases. This CDR3 has 16 residues. The V and J ends lost 6 bases and 4 bases, in that order; junction bases with no gene match: 12. Germline CDR1 is SGHRS and CDR2 is YFSETQ. The CDR3 reads CASTSTGTGTPDTQYF. CDR3 nucleotide sequence: TGCGCCAGCACCTCAACCGGGACAGGGACACCAGATACGCAGTATTTT.

In its sample, this clonotype was seen a few times. The chain carries TRBV6-5 and TRBJ1-4; 9 bases fit TRBD1. This CDR3 comprises 13 residues. The V gene end was trimmed by 5 bases and the J gene end by 14 bases; junction bases not matched to a gene: 9. Germline V gene lookup returns CDR1 MNHEY and CDR2 SVGAGI. CDR3 loop: CASSPRVGTGLFF. Written as DNA, the CDR3 is TGTGCCAGCAGTCCCCGGGTGGGGACAGGGCTGTTTTTT.

A note on this clonotype: The junction departs from germline at one end; a sequencing error may be responsible. The V gene is TRBV29-1, the J gene TRBJ2-5; 8 nucleotides line up with TRBD1. This CDR3 contains 15 residues. Germline V CDR1 and CDR2: SQVTM, ANQGSEA. The CDR3 reads CGVETGGRYQETQYF. CDR3 DNA sequence: TGCGGCGTTGAAACAGGGGGACGGTACCAAGAGACCCAGTACTTC.

This clonotype was seen a few times. The J gene is TRBJ2-1, the V gene TRBV20-1, with TRBD2 matching 9 bases. The CDR3 is 15 amino acids. The junction had 10 bases not matched to a gene; V was cut back by 5 bases and J by 5 bases. Germline assignment: CDR1 DFQATT and CDR2 SNEGSKA (reference sequence). The CDR3 DNA reads TGCAGTGCTTCAGTAGCGGGAGTGGGAAACAATGAGCAGTTCTTC. Protein product: CSASVAGVGNNEQFF.

There are a few counts of this clonotype. The chain's CDR3 is CSVRVQETQYF. The CDR3 DNA follows: TGCAGCGTTCGAGTACAAGAGACCCAGTACTTC. This chain uses TRBV29-1 with TRBJ2-5; D not certain. The ends were cut back, 5 bases at V and 2 bases at J, with 6 bases in the middle. The germline CDR1 and CDR2 sequences are SQVTM and ANQGSEA. The CDR3 is 11 residues long.

In this sample, this clonotype turned up a few times. The chain is built from TRBV10-1 and TRBJ2-1, with a weak D call TRBD1 (5 bases). CDR3 length: 15 amino acids. V was pared by 2 bases and J by 12 bases, with 20 bases between. Germline lookup yields CDR1 WNHNN and CDR2 SYGVQD (reference sequence). The CDR3 here is CASSESGAGMVGQFF. CDR3 bases: TGCGCCAGCAGTGAGAGTGGGGCAGGGATGGTCGGGCAGTTCTTC.

J is TRBJ2-1 and V is TRBV3-1, with TRBD2 as a possible D gene (6 bases). The last part of the DNA fits TRBJ2-7 better; the J call may be wrong. The CDR3 is 16 residues long. CDR1 and CDR2 from the germline V gene are LGHDT and YNNKEL (reference sequence). The DNA of the CDR3 is TGTGCCAGCAGCGATAGCGGAAAGAGCTCCTACAATGAGCAGTACTTC. Its translation is CASSDSGKSSYNEQYF.

The J gene is TRBJ2-2, the V gene TRBV20-1; D is uncertain. This CDR3 region has 12 residues. The germline V gene encodes CDR1 DFQATT and CDR2 SNEGSKA (reference sequence). The V end was cut by 4 bases, the J end by 3 bases, with 6 bases between. The CDR3 reads CSAIHDTGELFF. The CDR3 nucleotides are TGCAGTGCTATACATGACACCGGGGAGCTGTTTTTT.